In this sample, the clone carrying this T cell receptor beta chain turned up a few times. The data were obtained in a study of blood T cell repertoires in COVID-19. Whole-study context: Italy, Spain and the United States were the sources of the convalescent and acute COVID-19 samples.

Original methodology: The assay estimated nucleated cells by amplifying reference gene primers. Produced via immunoSEQ multiplex PCR; TCRdb's table is partial and in-frame only. The V and J calls and clone size were taken over from that table, and D and trimming were inferred from the DNA. The sample has 250,000 or so clones, about 82% seen once. This receptor was obtained from a man at least 80 years old with acute or convalescent COVID-19. The sequenced sample was peripheral blood.

CDR3 sequence reads: CSVRTGGITEAFF. CDR3 nucleotide sequence: TGCAGCGTCCGGACGGGAGGGATCACTGAAGCTTTCTTT. The V and J genes are TRBV29-1 and TRBJ1-1; no clear D gene. Trimming took off 6 bases at V and 4 bases at J, with 15 bases between the two ends. Per germline, CDR1 SQVTM and CDR2 ANQGSEA. This CDR3 has 13 residues.